This entry features one TCR beta chain sequence. The sample holds a few counts of this clone. Its target antigen remains unknown. Per-base qualities were not stored, and no clone one base away is much larger. Library prep was done by the immunoSEQ multiplex PCR assay. For the multiplex PCR, a mixture combining 60 forward primers for TCR Vbeta segments and 13 reverse primers for TCR Jbeta segments was used. A multiplex PCR assay on genomic DNA amplified the CDR3 region of rearranged TCR beta genes. The Illumina HiSeq System was used to sequence the amplified TCR beta libraries as 87-base-pair reads. In the original analysis: A later analysis counted about 80 million unique TCR beta chains across the 666 repertoires, and 10 million to 11 million of these chains were shared by at least two donors. To remove PCR and sequencing errors, raw reads were error-corrected and collapsed into unique sequences using a nearest-neighbor algorithm that merged closely related sequences. Alignment of CDR3 sequences to IMGT reference sequences was used to assign V, D and J gene segments. For a sequence to be retained, at least a six-nucleotide match to both a V gene segment and a J gene segment was required. A rearrangement was called productive if the CDR3 had no stop codons and remained in frame with V and J, and every other rearrangement was called non-productive. CDR3 was defined according to IMGT convention as the region running from the second conserved V-encoded cysteine to the conserved J-encoded phenylalanine. The earlier analysis of 587 of the donors excluded sequences that lacked an unambiguous match to a single V gene segment. An earlier analysis of 587 of the donors classified V segments as functional when productive rearrangements were above 56.7% and as segregating when the standard deviation between donors was above 5%. A statistical classification framework was developed to diagnose cytomegalovirus status using the catalog of TCR beta chain sequences. V and J gene assignment, in a later analysis, came from comparing TCR nucleotide sequences with IMGT/GENE-DB human TR gene sequences. The TCRdist pipeline was used in a later analysis to assign CDR3 sequences and most-parsimonious VDJ recombination scenarios. A later analysis defined each TCR beta chain by its CDR3 amino acid sequence plus V-gene family, and excluded reads lacking a unique V-gene family. In a later analysis, nearly 600 highly shared, low-generation-probability nucleotide sequences were removed to address suspected cross-contamination and a sequencing artifact. In a later analysis, a clonal expansion index was calculated for each public chain from normalized within-repertoire ranks of inferred template counts. Generation probabilities in a later analysis came from a VDJ recombination model fitted to out-of-frame rearrangements, and those results were checked against IGoR. A later analysis scored TCR-TCR, TCR-HLA and TCR-CMV co-occurrence with hypergeometric tests, applying a repertoire-size bias correction to TCR pairs. A later analysis estimated false discovery rates by permuting HLA or CMV assignments 20 times. In a later analysis, co-occurring TCRs were grouped using DBSCAN, with TCRdist sequence similarity added in when clustering inside HLA-allele-positive subsets. For co-occurrence clustering, repertoires with fewer than 30,000 or more than 120,000 public chains were excluded, along with several repertoires with anomalous nucleotide sharing. The clones in this table, taken by TCRdb from immuneACCESS, are in-frame only. Not every clone is retained; where verified, under half of the shortfall comes from an unresolved V gene, and the cause of the rest is unknown. The D gene and trimming were derived from the DNA, and the V and J assignments and clone size from that table. This sample gives over 100,000 clones in total; roughly 82% of them show up just once. More than 4% of the sample rests with the top ten.

The record originates from a study of cytomegalovirus exposure and HLA in healthy donors (dated by TCRdb to about 2017). The study in broad terms: An earlier analysis of some 600 of the donors reported 250 to 350 Gb of sequence data and 117 million unique TCR beta sequences obtained from about 179 million T cells. Of the 300 to 500 genotyped donors, less than 90% were placed in the genetic ancestry cluster associated with self-reported Caucasian donors. A handful of DR-DQ haplotypes were treated as single units for association and clustering because of strong linkage in the cohort. To predict cytomegalovirus infection status, the study brought together high-throughput TCR immunosequencing, statistical association of individual TCRs with disease status, and machine learning. The study was designed to test whether signatures of past pathogen exposure could be identified by cataloging public T cell receptors. Donor age, sex, ethnicity and CMV serostatus were compiled together with the repertoire data. Among under 450 genotyped donors of the cohort, an average of around 240,000 unique TCR beta nucleotide sequences were sequenced per donor, 15% to 20% of them non-productive. An earlier analysis of 587 of the donors applied high-throughput TCR beta sequencing to assess whether each TCR beta V gene segment acted as functional or pseudogenic. Along with the roughly 710-subject first cohort, a separate validation cohort of over a hundred different subjects was used. A later analysis re-analyzed previously published TCR beta repertoires from hundreds of donors and added high-resolution HLA genotyping to study TCR occurrence patterns. The T cell repertoires of around 730 subjects were profiled by immunosequencing and related to cytomegalovirus serostatus. The later analysis used no new phenotypic data to find candidate immune exposures, relying instead on TCR beta sequences and their occurrence across donors. Both class I and class II loci were covered by HLA typing, at four-digit resolution. An early release covering about 600 HLA-typed donors comprised about 320 gigabases of sequencing data and about 90 million unique TCR sequences. Typing coverage differed by locus: A, B, C, DRB1 and DQB1 were typed in roughly 620-640 donors, DQA1 in roughly 510, DPA1 in 600 to 610, and DPB1 in roughly 470. All discovery cohort repertoires had been generated on a single sequencing platform. A later genetic analysis used genome-wide SNP genotypes for about 60% of the roughly 670 donors, treating that subset as a discovery cohort. Points the paper makes about the study in general: Compared with equally common non-associated chains, HLA-associated TCR beta chains in a later analysis were more clonally expanded and had lower generation probabilities. The only immune exposure information available for the cohort was CMV serostatus. A later genetic analysis reported fewer N-insertions in productive TCRs among donors in an Asian-associated ancestry cluster than the approximately 700-donor mean. The presence/absence analyses assumed that sequencing depth was roughly uniform across donors, and that assumption may not be true. The 87-base-pair reads could not distinguish some IMGT-functional V segments, including TRBV6-2 and TRBV6-3, so those segments were excluded. In both the original and validation cohorts, the classifier was reported to diagnose cytomegalovirus status with high specificity and sensitivity. The sequencing pipeline was judged likely to have produced a cluster of highly shared sequence variants as a technical artifact. According to a later analysis, TCR association rates differed among HLA loci, with DRB1 alleles showing the most associated TCRs and HLA-C alleles showing the fewest. Strong co-occurrence of HLA alleles, especially DR and DQ, made assigning TCR associations to individual alleles difficult. A later analysis associated around 16,000 TCR beta sequences with specific HLA alleles at a false discovery rate of 0.05. Across donors, most TCR sequences were observed very rarely, whereas some public TCRs were present in many individuals. A later genetic analysis associated a missense DCLRE1C variant with V-gene and J-gene trimming of TCR beta chains, and an independent cohort replicated the association. In vitro tests confirmed that a few of the cytomegalovirus-associated TCR beta chains recognize cytomegalovirus antigens. In a later analysis, several top co-occurrence clusters were reported to appear linked to parvovirus B19, influenza, CMV and Epstein-Barr virus. Only TCR beta chains were sequenced in this cohort, and the absence of alpha or paired-chain data limited detectable features. According to a later analysis, most CMV-associated TCR beta chains appeared to be HLA-restricted, and the HLA associations seemed to be driven largely by CMV exposure. A further reported finding was that TCR beta sequences accurately predicted the HLA-A and HLA-B alleles for most subjects in the first cohort. Because HLA typing was missing for some donors at each locus, association tests included only the typed subset. Correlated functional status among segregating V segments might be attributable to linkage disequilibrium, but an unknown experimental factor could not be ruled out. It was suggested by the authors that the approach could potentially be generalized to other disease states and immunological phenotypes. Because counts were too low, some 17 rarely observed V segments, including chromosome 9 orphons, were excluded from the earlier analysis of some 590 of the donors. An earlier analysis of 587 of the donors showed that most TCR beta V segments appeared in productive rearrangements either about 87% or about 30% of the time, which broadly matched IMGT annotations. The study listed approximately 160 TCR beta chains as associated with cytomegalovirus.

Counted from cysteine to phenylalanine, this CDR3 has 16 amino acids. Only the CDR3 portion is preserved as DNA: 48 bases, with reading frame beginning at the first base. The V end loses 3 bases and the J end loses 5 bases, and a stretch of 19 bases separates them. As encoded in the germline V gene (reference sequence), CDR1 is LNHDA while CDR2 is SQIVND. The cohort was made up of 500 to 800 healthy bone marrow donors. Cohort members were all nominally healthy when sampled, although unrecorded immune exposures were likely present. The donor tested CMV seropositive and was one of the 289 seropositive cohort members. A peripheral blood sample was provided by each donor, and peripheral blood mononuclear cells were used for TCR beta sequencing. Genomic DNA extraction from the blood cell samples was performed with the Qiagen DNeasy Blood Extraction Kit.

What was sequenced was PBMCs. The chain employs TRBV19 and TRBJ1-1; TRBD1 could be the D gene, as 6 bases match. The sequence was collected from a male donor in good health and CMV-seropositive. The nucleotide sequence is TGTGCCAGTAGTATTATGGAGGGGCGGGGGCGAACTGAAGCTTTCTTT. Its protein is CASSIMEGRGRTEAFF.